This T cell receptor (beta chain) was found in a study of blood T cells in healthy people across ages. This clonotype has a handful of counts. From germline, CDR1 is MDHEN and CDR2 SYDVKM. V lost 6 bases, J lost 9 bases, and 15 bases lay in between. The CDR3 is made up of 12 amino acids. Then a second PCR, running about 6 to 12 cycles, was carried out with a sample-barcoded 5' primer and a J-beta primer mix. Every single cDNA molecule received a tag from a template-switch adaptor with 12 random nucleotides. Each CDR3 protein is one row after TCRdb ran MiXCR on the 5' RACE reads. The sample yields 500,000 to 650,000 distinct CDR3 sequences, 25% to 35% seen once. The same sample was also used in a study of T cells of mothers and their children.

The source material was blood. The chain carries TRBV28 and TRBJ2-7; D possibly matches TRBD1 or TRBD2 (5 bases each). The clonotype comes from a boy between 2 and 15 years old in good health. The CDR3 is CASRPSGARQYF. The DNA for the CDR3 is TGTGCCAGCAGGCCGTCCGGGGCCAGGCAGTACTTC.